This entry features one T cell receptor (beta chain) sequence. Its specificity is not known. This record comes from a study of blood T cells in healthy people across ages. General study results and limits: As age increased, TCR beta diversity per million T cells fell in a roughly linear fashion.

CDR3 length: 16 residues. V was pared by 2 bases and J by 5 bases, with 8 bases of the junction left unmatched. Germline V gene data show CDR1 as GTSNPN and CDR2 as SVGIG (reference sequence). For the second PCR, which ran for about 6 to 12 cycles, a sample-barcoded 5' primer and a J-beta primer mix were used. Each cDNA molecule was tagged by a template-switch adaptor with 12 random nucleotides. MiXCR, applied by TCRdb to the 5' RACE reads, yields one record per CDR3 protein. The profile shows 1,500,000 or so distinct CDR3 sequences, roughly 43% of them singletons. This chain connects TRBV30 to TRBJ2-2, with TRBD1 identical over 10 bases. The sample taken for sequencing was blood. This clonotype originated in a woman between 18 and 30 years old in good health. The CDR3 bases are TGTGCCTGGAGTCTATGGGACAGGGGCTGGACCGGGGAGCTGTTTTTT. It is translated as CAWSLWDRGWTGELFF.